A selection of T cell receptor beta chains follows, all from one sample in a study of blood T cell repertoires in COVID-19. Produced via immunoSEQ multiplex PCR; TCRdb's table is partial and in-frame only. Of about 170,000 clones in the sample, 85% were seen once. Material: peripheral blood. These receptors all stem from a woman aged 80 or over with COVID-19, enrolled during active disease. Each CDR3 is given with its conserved first and last residue. Fields, in order: V gene, clone size, J gene, D gene, CDR3 protein, CDR3 DNA. The D gene is left open where the match is weak. Only some rows state a clone size, as once, few, many or a class for expanded clones.

TRBV12-5	.	TRBJ1-5	.	CASERLGQPQHF	TGTGCTAGTGAGCGCCTTGGCCAGCCCCAGCATTTT
TRBV27	.	TRBJ1-2	.	CASSQDDSPYGYTF	TGTGCCAGCAGTCAGGATGACAGCCCCTATGGCTACACCTTC
TRBV7-2	.	TRBJ1-1	.	CASSTPGLNTEAFF	TGTGCCAGCAGCACGCCGGGTCTAAACACTGAAGCTTTCTTT
TRBV5-4	.	TRBJ1-4	TRBD1	CASSFNPTGNEKLFF	TGTGCCAGCAGCTTTAACCCGACAGGGAATGAAAAACTGTTTTTT
TRBV5-6	.	TRBJ2-7	TRBD1	CASSLRDREYF	TGTGCCAGCAGCTTGCGGGACAGAGAGTACTTC
TRBV29-1	.	TRBJ2-5	.	CSAIWPFRETQYF	TGCAGCGCCATATGGCCCTTCCGAGAGACCCAGTACTTC
TRBV19	.	TRBJ1-5	.	CASSIDRETDYSNQPQHF	TGTGCCAGTAGTATAGATCGGGAGACGGATTATAGCAATCAGCCCCAGCATTTT
TRBV18	.	TRBJ1-5	.	CASSPTDSNQPQHF	TGTGCCAGCTCGCCAACAGATAGCAATCAGCCCCAGCATTTT
TRBV19	.	TRBJ1-1	.	CASSIGVGSTEAFF	TGTGCCAGTAGTATAGGTGTCGGTAGCACTGAAGCTTTCTTT
TRBV2	.	TRBJ1-1	.	CASRGGVEAFF	TGTGCCAGCAGGGGGGGAGTTGAAGCTTTCTTT
TRBV7-9	.	TRBJ1-4	.	CASSLESGTNEKLFF	TGTGCCAGCAGCTTAGAATCGGGGACTAATGAAAAACTGTTTTTT
TRBV4-1	.	TRBJ2-1	.	CASSQGEPYYNEQFF	TGCGCCAGCAGCCAAGGAGAACCCTATTACAATGAGCAGTTCTTC
TRBV10-3	.	TRBJ1-1	.	CAIRRSLNTEAFF	TGTGCCATCAGGCGTAGCCTAAACACTGAAGCTTTCTTT
TRBV6-5	few	TRBJ1-2	.	CASQGGEVRGYTF	TGTGCCAGCCAGGGAGGAGAGGTTAGGGGCTACACCTTC
TRBV9	.	TRBJ1-6	.	CASTLGSRGYSPLHF	TGTGCCAGCACCCTGGGGTCCAGGGGCTACTCACCCCTCCACTTT
TRBV3-1/TRBV3-2	.	TRBJ1-3	.	CASRPTTPGIYSGNTIYF	TGTGCCAGCAGACCCACGACCCCGGGGATATACTCTGGAAACACCATATATTTT
TRBV12-3/TRBV12-4	.	TRBJ1-2	.	CASSFAGQEGYTF	TGTGCCAGCAGTTTTGCAGGGCAGGAGGGCTACACCTTC
TRBV5-4	.	TRBJ2-1	TRBD2	CASSPSGSGYNEQFF	TGTGCCAGCAGCCCTAGCGGGAGTGGTTACAATGAGCAGTTCTTC
TRBV6-1	.	TRBJ1-5	.	CASSEVQEVAQHF	TGTGCCAGCAGTGAAGTCCAGGAGGTGGCCCAGCATTTT
TRBV28	.	TRBJ1-4	TRBD1	CASSSPGQPNEKLFF	TGTGCCAGCAGTTCCCCGGGACAGCCAAATGAAAAACTGTTTTTT
TRBV4-2	.	TRBJ2-5	.	CASSQGKGETQYF	TGTGCCAGCAGCCAAGGAAAGGGGGAGACCCAGTACTTC
TRBV3-1/TRBV3-2	.	TRBJ1-4	.	CASSQGRSSEKLFF	TGTGCCAGCAGCCAGGGTAGAAGTAGCGAAAAACTGTTTTTT
TRBV4-1	once	TRBJ1-3	.	CASSQDPGRTGLGNTIYF	TGCGCCAGCAGCCAAGATCCTGGCCGAACAGGCCTCGGAAACACCATATATTTT
TRBV18	.	TRBJ1-6	TRBD1	CASSRGTGGAAPNSPLHF	TGTGCCAGCTCCAGGGGGACAGGGGGCGCCGCCCCGAATTCACCCCTCCACTTT
TRBV15	.	TRBJ1-5	.	CATSRDRGSNQPQHF	TGTGCCACCAGCAGAGATCGCGGGTCGAATCAGCCCCAGCATTTT
TRBV29-1	.	TRBJ1-2	TRBD1	CSVDLRTGTPGRGYTF	TGCAGCGTTGACCTTCGGACAGGGACCCCTGGGAGAGGCTACACCTTC
TRBV7-3	.	TRBJ1-2	TRBD1	CASSQSPGGQGGYTF	TGTGCCAGCAGCCAAAGCCCAGGGGGCCAGGGTGGCTACACCTTC
TRBV5-5	.	TRBJ2-2	.	CATEGIGELFF	TGTGCCACTGAGGGTATCGGGGAGCTGTTTTTT
TRBV24-1	.	TRBJ1-5	.	CATSDNRFYQPQHF	TGTGCCACCAGTGATAACAGGTTCTACCAGCCCCAGCATTTT
TRBV7-9	.	TRBJ1-5	TRBD1	CASSPGTGSQPQHF	TGTGCCAGCAGCCCCGGGACAGGATCTCAGCCCCAGCATTTT
TRBV3-1/TRBV3-2	.	TRBJ2-1	.	CASSQSQVGEQFF	TGTGCCAGCAGCCAATCTCAGGTGGGTGAGCAGTTCTTC
TRBV3-1/TRBV3-2	.	TRBJ1-1	.	CASSPVANTEAFF	TGTGCCAGCAGCCCCGTGGCGAACACTGAAGCTTTCTTT
TRBV7-8	few	TRBJ2-1	TRBD2	CASSLYFTSGGGDEQFF	TGTGCCAGCAGCTTGTACTTCACTAGCGGGGGAGGGGATGAGCAGTTCTTC
TRBV9	few	TRBJ1-6	.	CASSRQTDNSPLHF	TGTGCCAGCAGCAGACAGACCGATAATTCACCCCTCCACTTT
TRBV15	.	TRBJ2-3	.	CATSRDQGTDTQYF	TGTGCCACCAGCAGAGATCAGGGAACCGATACGCAGTATTTT
TRBV9	.	TRBJ2-5	TRBD2	CASSVRPGGQETQYF	TGTGCCAGCAGCGTTCGGCCGGGGGGGCAGGAGACCCAGTACTTC
TRBV5-4	.	TRBJ2-1	TRBD2	CAATRGVSYNEQFF	TGTGCCGCGACTCGGGGGGTTTCCTACAATGAGCAGTTCTTC
TRBV2	.	TRBJ1-1	.	CASSEGGNTEAFF	TGTGCCAGCAGTGAGGGGGGGAACACTGAAGCTTTCTTT
TRBV5-1	.	TRBJ2-1	TRBD2	CASSFLAGGTYNEQFF	TGCGCCAGCAGCTTCCTAGCGGGGGGTACCTACAATGAGCAGTTCTTC
TRBV6-5	.	TRBJ1-2	.	CASRPTGYGYTF	TGTGCCAGCAGACCGACAGGCTATGGCTACACCTTC
TRBV29-1	.	TRBJ2-7	.	CSAKPIESEQYF	TGCAGCGCTAAGCCCATCGAGTCCGAGCAGTACTTC
TRBV5-4	.	TRBJ2-5	.	CASSLIVAGQETQYF	TGTGCCAGCAGCTTGATTGTGGCCGGGCAAGAGACCCAGTACTTC
TRBV6-6	.	TRBJ1-2	.	CASSRSLQGPYGYTF	TGTGCCAGCAGTCGGAGCCTACAGGGACCTTATGGCTACACCTTC
TRBV6-5	.	TRBJ1-3	.	CASRGGQSNTIYF	TGTGCCAGCAGGGGCGGACAATCCAACACCATATATTTT
TRBV4-1	.	TRBJ2-1	TRBD2	CASSQAPGTSIYNEQFF	TGCGCCAGCAGCCAAGCCCCCGGGACTAGCATCTACAATGAGCAGTTCTTC